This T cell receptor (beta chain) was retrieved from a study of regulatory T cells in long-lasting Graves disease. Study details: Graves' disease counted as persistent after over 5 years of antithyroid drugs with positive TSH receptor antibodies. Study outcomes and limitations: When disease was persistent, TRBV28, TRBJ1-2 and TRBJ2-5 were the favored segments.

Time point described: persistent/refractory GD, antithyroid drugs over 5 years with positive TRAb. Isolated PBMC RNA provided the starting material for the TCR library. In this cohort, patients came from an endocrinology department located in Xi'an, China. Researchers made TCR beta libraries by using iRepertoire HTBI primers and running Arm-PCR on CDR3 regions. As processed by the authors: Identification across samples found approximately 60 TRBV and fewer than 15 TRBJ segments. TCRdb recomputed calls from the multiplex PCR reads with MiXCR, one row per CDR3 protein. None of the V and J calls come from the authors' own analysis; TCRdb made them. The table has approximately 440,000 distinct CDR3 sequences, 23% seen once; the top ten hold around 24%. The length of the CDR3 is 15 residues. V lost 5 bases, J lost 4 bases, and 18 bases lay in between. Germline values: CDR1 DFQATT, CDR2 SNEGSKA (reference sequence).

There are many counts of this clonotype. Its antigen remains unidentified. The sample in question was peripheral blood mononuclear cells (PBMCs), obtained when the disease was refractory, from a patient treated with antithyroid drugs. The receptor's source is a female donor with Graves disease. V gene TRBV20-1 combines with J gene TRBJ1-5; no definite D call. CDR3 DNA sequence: TGCAGTGCTGTTGCCTCATCGGACTGGAATCAGCCCCAGCATTTT. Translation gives CSAVASSDWNQPQHF.